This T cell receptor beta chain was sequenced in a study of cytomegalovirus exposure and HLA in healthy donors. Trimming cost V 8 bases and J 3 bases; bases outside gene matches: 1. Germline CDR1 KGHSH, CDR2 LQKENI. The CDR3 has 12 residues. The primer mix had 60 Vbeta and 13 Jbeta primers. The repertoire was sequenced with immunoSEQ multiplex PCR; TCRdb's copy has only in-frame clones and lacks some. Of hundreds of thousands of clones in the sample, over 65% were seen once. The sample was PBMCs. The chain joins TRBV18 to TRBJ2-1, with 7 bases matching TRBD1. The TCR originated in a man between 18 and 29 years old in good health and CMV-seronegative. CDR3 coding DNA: TGTGCCAGCGGACAGGACTACAATGAGCAGTTCTTC. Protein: CASGQDYNEQFF.